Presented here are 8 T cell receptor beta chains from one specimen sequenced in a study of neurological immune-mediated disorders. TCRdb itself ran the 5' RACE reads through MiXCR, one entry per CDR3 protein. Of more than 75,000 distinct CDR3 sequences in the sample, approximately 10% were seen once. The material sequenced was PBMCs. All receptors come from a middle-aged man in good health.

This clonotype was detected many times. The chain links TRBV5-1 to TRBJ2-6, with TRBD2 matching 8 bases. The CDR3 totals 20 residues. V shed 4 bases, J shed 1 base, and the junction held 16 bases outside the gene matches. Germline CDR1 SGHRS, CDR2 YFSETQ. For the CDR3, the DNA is TGCGCCAGCAGCAAAACGCGGGTCGGGACTAGTGGATCTGGGGCCAACGTCCTGACTTTC. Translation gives CASSKTRVGTSGSGANVLTF.

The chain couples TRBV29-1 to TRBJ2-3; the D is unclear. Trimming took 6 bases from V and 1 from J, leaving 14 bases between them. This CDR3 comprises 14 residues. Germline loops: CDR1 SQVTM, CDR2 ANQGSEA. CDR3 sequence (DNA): TGCAGCGTCCGTCCAAGCGACCGCACAGATACGCAGTATTTT. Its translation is CSVRPSDRTDTQYF.

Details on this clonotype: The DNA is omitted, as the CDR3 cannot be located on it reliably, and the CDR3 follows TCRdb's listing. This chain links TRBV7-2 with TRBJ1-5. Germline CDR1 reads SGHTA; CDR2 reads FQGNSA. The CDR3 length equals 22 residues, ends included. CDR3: CASSFYICSASTGGRGNQPQHF.

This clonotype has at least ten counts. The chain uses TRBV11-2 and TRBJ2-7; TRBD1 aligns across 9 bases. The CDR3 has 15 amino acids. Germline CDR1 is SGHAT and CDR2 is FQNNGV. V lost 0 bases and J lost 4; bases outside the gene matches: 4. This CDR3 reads CASSLEGTGWYEQYF. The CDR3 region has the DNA TGTGCCAGCAGCTTAGAAGGGACAGGGTGGTACGAGCAGTACTTC.

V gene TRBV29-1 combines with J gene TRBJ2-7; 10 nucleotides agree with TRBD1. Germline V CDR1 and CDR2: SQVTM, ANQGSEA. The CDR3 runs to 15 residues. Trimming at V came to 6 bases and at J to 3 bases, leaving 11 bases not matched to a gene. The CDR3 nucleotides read TGCAGCGTGGGCGGGACAGGGGAATCGGTCTACGAGCAGTACTTC. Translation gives CSVGGTGESVYEQYF.

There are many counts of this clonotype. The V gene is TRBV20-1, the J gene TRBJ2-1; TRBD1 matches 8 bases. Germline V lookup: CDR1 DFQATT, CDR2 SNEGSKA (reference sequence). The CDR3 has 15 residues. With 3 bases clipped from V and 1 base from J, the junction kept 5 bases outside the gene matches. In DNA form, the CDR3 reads TGCAGTGCTAGGCAGGGGGCCGGGTCCTACAATGAGCAGTTCTTC. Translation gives CSARQGAGSYNEQFF.

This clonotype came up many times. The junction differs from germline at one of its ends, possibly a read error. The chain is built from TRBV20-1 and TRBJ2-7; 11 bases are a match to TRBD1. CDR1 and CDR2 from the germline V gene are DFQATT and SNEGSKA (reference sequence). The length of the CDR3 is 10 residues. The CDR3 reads CSASPGQGDF. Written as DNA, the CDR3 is TGCAGTGCTAGTCCGGGACAGGGGGACTTC.

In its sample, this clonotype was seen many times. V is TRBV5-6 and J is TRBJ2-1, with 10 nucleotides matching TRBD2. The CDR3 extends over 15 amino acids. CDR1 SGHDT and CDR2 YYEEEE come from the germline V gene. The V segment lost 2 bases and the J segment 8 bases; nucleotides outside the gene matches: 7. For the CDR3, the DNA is TGTGCCAGCAGCTTCGGGCTAGCGGGAGAAGATGAGCAGTTCTTC. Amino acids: CASSFGLAGEDEQFF.